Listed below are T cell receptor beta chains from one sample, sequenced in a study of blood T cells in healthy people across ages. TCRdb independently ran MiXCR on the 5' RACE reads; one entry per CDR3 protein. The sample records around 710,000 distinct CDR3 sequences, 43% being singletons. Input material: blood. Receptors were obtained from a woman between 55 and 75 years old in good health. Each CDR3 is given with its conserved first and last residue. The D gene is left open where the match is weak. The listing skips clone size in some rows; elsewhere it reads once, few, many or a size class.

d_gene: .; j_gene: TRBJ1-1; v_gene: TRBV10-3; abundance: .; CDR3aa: CAISEGGTLNTEAFF; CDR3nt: TGTGCCATCAGTGAGGGGGGGACATTGAACACTGAAGCTTTCTTT
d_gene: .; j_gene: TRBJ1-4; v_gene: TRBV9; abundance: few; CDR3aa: CASSAGQNNEKLFF; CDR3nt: TGTGCCAGCAGCGCAGGACAGAATAATGAAAAACTGTTTTTT
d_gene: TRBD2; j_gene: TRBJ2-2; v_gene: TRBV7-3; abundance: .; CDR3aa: CASSLAGDANTGELFF; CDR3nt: TGTGCCAGCAGCTTAGCGGGAGATGCGAACACCGGGGAGCTGTTTTTT
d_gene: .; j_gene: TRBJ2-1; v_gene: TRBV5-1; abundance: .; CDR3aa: CASSLASTGNSYNEQFF; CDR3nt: TGCGCCAGCAGCTTAGCTAGCACAGGGAACTCCTACAATGAGCAGTTCTTC
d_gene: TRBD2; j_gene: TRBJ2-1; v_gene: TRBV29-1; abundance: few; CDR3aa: CSVVGRTSGFLNEQFF; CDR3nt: TGCAGCGTTGTTGGACGGACTAGCGGCTTCCTCAATGAGCAGTTCTTC
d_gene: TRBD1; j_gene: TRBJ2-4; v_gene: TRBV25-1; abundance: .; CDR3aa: CASSADRLDIQYF; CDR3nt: TGTGCCAGCAGCGCGGACAGGCTGGACATTCAGTACTTC
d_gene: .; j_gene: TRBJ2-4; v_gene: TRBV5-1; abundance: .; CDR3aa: CASSLGQEGNIQYF; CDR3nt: TGCGCCAGCAGCTTGGGACAGGAGGGGAACATTCAGTACTTC
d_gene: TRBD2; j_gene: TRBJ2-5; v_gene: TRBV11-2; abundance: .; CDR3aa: CASSRLRGEETQYF; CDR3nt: TGTGCCAGCAGCCGCCTACGGGGGGAAGAGACCCAGTACTTC
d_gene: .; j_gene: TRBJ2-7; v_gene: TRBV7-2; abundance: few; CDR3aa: CASSVDYYEQYF; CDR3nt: TGTGCCAGCAGCGTAGACTACTACGAGCAGTACTTC
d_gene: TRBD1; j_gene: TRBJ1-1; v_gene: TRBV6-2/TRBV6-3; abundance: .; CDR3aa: CASGPVPGQRNTEAFF; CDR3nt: TGTGCCAGCGGCCCGGTGCCGGGACAGAGGAACACTGAAGCTTTCTTT
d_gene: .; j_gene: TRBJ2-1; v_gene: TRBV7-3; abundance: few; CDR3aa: CASSPQGGNEQFF; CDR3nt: TGTGCCAGCAGCCCCCAGGGGGGTAATGAGCAGTTCTTC
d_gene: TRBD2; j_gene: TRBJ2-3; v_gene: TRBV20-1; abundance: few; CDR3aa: CSALRLAGGLDTQYF; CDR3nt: TGCAGTGCTCTTAGACTAGCGGGAGGGTTAGATACGCAGTATTTT
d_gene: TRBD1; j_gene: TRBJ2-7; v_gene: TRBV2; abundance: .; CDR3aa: CASRRDRSYEQYF; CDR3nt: TGTGCCAGCAGAAGGGACAGGTCCTACGAGCAGTACTTC
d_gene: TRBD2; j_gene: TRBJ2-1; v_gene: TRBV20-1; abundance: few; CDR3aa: CSAPIGLASVYEQFF; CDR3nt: TGCAGTGCTCCCATCGGACTAGCATCCGTCTATGAGCAGTTCTTC
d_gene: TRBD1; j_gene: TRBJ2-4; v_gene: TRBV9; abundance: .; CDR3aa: CASSADGTGANIQYF; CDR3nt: TGTGCCAGCAGCGCCGACGGGACAGGGGCGAACATTCAGTACTTC
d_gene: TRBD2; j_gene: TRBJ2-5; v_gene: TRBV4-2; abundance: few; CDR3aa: CASSQDFLAVAGEETQYF; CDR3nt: TGTGCCAGCAGCCAAGACTTCTTAGCGGTAGCGGGAGAAGAGACCCAGTACTTC
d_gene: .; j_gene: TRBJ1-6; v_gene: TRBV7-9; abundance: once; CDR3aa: CASSPDSPNPPLHF; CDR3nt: TGTGCCAGCAGCCCCGACAGTCCGAATCCACCCCTCCACTTT
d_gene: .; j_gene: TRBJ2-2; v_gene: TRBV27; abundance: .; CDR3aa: CASTSTILIGELFF; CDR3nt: TGTGCCAGCACATCGACTATTTTGATCGGGGAGCTGTTTTTT
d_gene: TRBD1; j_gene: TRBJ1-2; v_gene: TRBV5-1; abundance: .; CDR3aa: CASSPPGPPGTGYGYTF; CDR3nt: TGCGCCAGCAGCCCCCCGGGACCCCCGGGGACAGGCTATGGCTACACCTTC
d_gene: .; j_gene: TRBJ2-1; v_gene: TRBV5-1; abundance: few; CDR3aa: CASGLSGNEQFF; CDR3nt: TGCGCCAGCGGCCTTTCCGGGAATGAGCAGTTCTTC
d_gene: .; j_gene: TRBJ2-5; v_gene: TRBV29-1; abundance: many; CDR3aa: CSVVPFSGETQYF; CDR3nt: TGCAGCGTTGTCCCGTTTTCGGGGGAGACCCAGTACTTC
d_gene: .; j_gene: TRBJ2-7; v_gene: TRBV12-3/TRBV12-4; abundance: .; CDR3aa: CAGTSASYEQYF; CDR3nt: TGTGCCGGCACCAGCGCCTCCTACGAGCAGTACTTC
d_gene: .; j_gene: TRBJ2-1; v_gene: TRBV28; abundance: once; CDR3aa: CASSSIGESNEQFF; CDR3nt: TGTGCCAGCAGTTCCATAGGGGAGTCCAATGAGCAGTTCTTC
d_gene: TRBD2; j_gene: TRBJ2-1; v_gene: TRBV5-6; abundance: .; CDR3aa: CASSPWGGYNEQFF; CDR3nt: TGTGCCAGCAGCCCCTGGGGGGGATACAATGAGCAGTTCTTC
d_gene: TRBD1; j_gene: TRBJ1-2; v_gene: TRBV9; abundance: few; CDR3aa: CASSVAISGQGAYGYTF; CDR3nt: TGTGCCAGCAGCGTAGCGATTTCGGGACAGGGGGCCTATGGCTACACCTTC
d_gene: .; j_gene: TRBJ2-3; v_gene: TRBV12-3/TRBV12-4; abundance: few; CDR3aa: CASVKGGVWDTQYF; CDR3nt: TGTGCCAGCGTGAAGGGGGGGGTTTGGGATACGCAGTATTTT
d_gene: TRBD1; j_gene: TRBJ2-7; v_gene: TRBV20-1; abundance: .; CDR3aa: CSALGQSYEQYF; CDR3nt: TGCAGTGCCCTGGGACAGTCCTACGAGCAGTACTTC
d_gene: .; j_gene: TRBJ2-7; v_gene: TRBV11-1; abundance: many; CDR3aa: CASSSRGSPSYEQYF; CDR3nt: TGTGCCAGCAGCTCACGAGGGTCTCCCTCCTACGAGCAGTACTTC
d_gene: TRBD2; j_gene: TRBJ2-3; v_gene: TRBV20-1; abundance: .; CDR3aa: CSASGGGAADTQYF; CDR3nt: TGCAGTGCTAGCGGCGGGGGGGCTGCAGATACGCAGTATTTT
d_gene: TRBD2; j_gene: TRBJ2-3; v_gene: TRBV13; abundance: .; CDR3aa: CASSLGGGTLDTQYF; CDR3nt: TGTGCCAGCAGCTTAGGCGGGGGGACCCTTGATACGCAGTATTTT
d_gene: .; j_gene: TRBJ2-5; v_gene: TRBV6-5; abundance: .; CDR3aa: CASNRQGGVETQYF; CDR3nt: TGTGCCAGCAACCGACAGGGCGGGGTAGAGACCCAGTACTTC
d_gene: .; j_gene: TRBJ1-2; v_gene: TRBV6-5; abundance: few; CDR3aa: CASSADRARGYTF; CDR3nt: TGTGCCAGCAGTGCGGACAGAGCTAGGGGCTACACCTTC
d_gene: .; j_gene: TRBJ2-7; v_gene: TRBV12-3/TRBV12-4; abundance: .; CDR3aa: CASSLWGTPSYEQYF; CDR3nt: TGTGCCAGCAGTTTATGGGGAACACCTTCCTACGAGCAGTACTTC
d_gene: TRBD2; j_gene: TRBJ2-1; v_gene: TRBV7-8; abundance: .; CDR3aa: CASSPKVGGGYNEQFF; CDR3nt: TGTGCCAGCAGCCCAAAGGTCGGGGGGGGCTACAATGAGCAGTTCTTC
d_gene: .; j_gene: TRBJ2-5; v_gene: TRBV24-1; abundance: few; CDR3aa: CATSAWGWTAEETQYF; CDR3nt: TGTGCCACCAGTGCTTGGGGTTGGACAGCCGAAGAGACCCAGTACTTC
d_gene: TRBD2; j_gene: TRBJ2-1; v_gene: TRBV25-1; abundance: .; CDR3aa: CASSEGVAGGVYNGQFF; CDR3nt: TGTGCCAGCAGTGAAGGAGTAGCGGGAGGTGTTTACAATGGGCAGTTCTTC
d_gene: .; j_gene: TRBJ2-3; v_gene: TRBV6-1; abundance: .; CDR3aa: CASSRQKYTDTQYF; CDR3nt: TGTGCCAGCAGTCGACAGAAGTACACAGATACGCAGTATTTT
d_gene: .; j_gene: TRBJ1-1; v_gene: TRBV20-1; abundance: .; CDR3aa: CSRNQGNTEAFF; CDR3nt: TGCAGCCGGAACCAGGGGAACACTGAAGCTTTCTTT
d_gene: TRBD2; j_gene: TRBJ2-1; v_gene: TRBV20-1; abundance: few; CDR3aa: CSARDLASGSFGEQFF; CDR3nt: TGCAGTGCTAGAGATCTTGCTAGCGGGAGTTTCGGTGAGCAGTTCTTC
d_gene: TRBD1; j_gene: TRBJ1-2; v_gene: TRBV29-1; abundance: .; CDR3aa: CSVARDSSNYGYTF; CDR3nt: TGCAGCGTTGCACGGGACAGTTCTAACTATGGCTACACCTTC
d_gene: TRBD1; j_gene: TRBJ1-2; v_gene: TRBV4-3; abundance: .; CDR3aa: CASSQDETGVPVGYGYTF; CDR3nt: TGCGCCAGCAGCCAAGATGAGACAGGGGTCCCTGTGGGCTATGGCTACACCTTC
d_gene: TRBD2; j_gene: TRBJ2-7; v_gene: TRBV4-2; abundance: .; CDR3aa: CASSSLGLASDEQYF; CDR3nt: TGTGCCAGCAGCTCACTGGGACTAGCATCTGACGAGCAGTACTTC
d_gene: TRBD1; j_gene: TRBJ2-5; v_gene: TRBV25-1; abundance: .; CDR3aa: CASSDNRGLGETQYF; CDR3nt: TGTGCCAGCAGTGATAACAGGGGGCTAGGGGAGACCCAGTACTTC
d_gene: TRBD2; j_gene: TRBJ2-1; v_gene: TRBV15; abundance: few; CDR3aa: CATSRRTSGGRNEQFF; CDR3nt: TGTGCCACCAGCAGACGGACTAGCGGGGGGCGCAATGAGCAGTTCTTC
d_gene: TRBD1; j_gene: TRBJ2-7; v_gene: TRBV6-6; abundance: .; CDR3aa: CASSDSRQGYEQYF; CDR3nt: TGTGCCAGCAGTGACTCGAGACAGGGCTACGAGCAGTACTTC
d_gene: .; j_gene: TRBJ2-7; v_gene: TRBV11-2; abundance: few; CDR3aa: CASSLPHLSYEQYF; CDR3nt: TGTGCCAGCAGCTTACCGCATCTCTCCTACGAGCAGTACTTC
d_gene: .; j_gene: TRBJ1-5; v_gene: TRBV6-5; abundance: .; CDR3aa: CASSYDGTLQPQHF; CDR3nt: TGTGCCAGCAGTTACGATGGTACCCTTCAGCCCCAGCATTTT
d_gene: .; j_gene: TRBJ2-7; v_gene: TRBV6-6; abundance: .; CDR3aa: CASRPRQQSSYEQYF; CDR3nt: TGTGCCAGCAGGCCCCGACAGCAGAGCTCCTACGAGCAGTACTTC
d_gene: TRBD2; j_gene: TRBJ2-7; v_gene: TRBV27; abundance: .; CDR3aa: CASSSPSGRRNEQYF; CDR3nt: TGTGCCAGCAGTTCCCCTAGCGGGAGACGTAATGAGCAGTACTTC
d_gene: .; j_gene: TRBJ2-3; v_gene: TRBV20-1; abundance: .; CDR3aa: CSARVGSTTDTQYF; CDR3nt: TGCAGTGCTAGAGTAGGGAGTACAACAGATACGCAGTATTTT
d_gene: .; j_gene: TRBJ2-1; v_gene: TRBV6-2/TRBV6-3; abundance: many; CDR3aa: CASSRLIEMWTPRLSYNEQFF; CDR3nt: TGTGCCAGCAGTCGTCTAATAGAGATGTGGACTCCTAGACTCTCCTACAATGAGCAGTTCTTC
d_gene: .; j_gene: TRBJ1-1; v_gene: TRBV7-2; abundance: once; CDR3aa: CASSLGGPPFIAFF; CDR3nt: TGTGCCAGCAGCCTAGGGGGGCCCCCGTTTATAGCTTTCTTT